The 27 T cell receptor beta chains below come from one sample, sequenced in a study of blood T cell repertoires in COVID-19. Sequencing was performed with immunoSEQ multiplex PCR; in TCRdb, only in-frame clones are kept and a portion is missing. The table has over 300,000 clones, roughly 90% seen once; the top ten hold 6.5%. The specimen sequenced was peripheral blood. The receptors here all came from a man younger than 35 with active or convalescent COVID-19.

The CDR3 region has the DNA TGTGCCAGCAGCCAAGGTACGCTCCACTCAGGAACTTTCTTT. Encoded protein: CASSQGTLHSGTFF. This chain uses TRBV4-2 with TRBJ1-1; unclear D gene. Looked up from germline, CDR1 is LGHNA and CDR2 is YNFKEQ. This CDR3 has 14 residues. Between the trimmed V and J ends, which lost 1 base and 12 bases, there was a span of 18 bases.

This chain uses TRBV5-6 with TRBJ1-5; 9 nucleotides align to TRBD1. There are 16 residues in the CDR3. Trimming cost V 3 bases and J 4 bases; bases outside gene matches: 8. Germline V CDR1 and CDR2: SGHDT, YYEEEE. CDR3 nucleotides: TGTGCCAGCAGCTGGATGACAGGGGGGATGAATCAGCCCCAGCATTTT. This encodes CASSWMTGGMNQPQHF.

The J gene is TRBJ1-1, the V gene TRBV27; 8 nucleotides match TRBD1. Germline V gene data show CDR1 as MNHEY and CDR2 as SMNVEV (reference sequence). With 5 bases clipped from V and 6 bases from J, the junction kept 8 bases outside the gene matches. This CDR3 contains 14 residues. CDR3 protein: CASSTPTGGSEAFF. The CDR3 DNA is TGTGCCAGCAGTACCCCCACAGGGGGATCTGAAGCTTTCTTT.

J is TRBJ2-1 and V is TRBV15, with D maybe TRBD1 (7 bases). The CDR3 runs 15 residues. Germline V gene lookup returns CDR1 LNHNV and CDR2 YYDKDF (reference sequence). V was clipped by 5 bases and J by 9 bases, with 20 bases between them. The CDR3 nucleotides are TGTGCCACCAGCCCCCGGCAGGGGGGATCTTCTGAGCAGTTCTTC. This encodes CATSPRQGGSSEQFF.

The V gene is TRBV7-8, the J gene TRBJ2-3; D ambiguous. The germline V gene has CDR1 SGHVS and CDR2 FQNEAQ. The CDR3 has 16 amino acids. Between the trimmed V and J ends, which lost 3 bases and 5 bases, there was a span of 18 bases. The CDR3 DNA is TGTGCCAGCAGCTTTATAGGAGTCACGTTGGTAGATACGCAGTATTTT. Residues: CASSFIGVTLVDTQYF.

CDR3 amino acids: CSADRGGDEKLFF. CDR3 bases: TGCAGCGCCGATCGAGGGGGCGACGAAAAACTGTTTTTT. V usage is TRBV29-1 and J usage is TRBJ1-4; 7 bases fit TRBD1. CDR3 length: 13 residues. The ends lost 7 bases at V and 8 bases at J; junction bases unmatched: 10. Germline loops: CDR1 SQVTM, CDR2 ANQGSEA.

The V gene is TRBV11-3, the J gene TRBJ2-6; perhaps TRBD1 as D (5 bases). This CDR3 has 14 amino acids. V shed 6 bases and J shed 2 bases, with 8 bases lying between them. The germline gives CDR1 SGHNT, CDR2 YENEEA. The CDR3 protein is CASSRGPGANVLTF. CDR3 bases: TGTGCCAGCAGTAGGGGCCCTGGGGCCAACGTCCTGACTTTC. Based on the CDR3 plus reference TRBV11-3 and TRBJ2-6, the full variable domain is EAGVVQSPRYKIIEKKQPVAFWCNPISGHNTLYWYLQNLGQGPELLIRYENEEAVDDSQLPKDRFSAERLKGVDSTLKIQPAELGDSAVYLCASSRGPGANVLTFGAGSRLTVL.

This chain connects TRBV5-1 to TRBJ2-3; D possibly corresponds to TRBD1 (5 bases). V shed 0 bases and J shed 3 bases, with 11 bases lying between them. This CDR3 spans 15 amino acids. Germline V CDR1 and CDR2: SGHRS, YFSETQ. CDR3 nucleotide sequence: TGCGCCAGCAGCTTGGCCGTCAGGGCGACAGATACGCAGTATTTT. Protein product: CASSLAVRATDTQYF.

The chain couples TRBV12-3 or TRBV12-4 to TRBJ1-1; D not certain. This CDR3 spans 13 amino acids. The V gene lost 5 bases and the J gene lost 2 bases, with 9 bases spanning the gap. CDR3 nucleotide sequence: TGTGCCAGCAGTCCCCAGGCCAACACTGAAGCTTTCTTT. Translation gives CASSPQANTEAFF.

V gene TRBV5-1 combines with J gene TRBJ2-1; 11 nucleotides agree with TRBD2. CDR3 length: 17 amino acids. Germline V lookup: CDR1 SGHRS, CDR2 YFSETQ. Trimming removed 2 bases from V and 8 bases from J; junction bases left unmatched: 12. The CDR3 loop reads CASSLGGLAGRSDEQFF. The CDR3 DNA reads TGCGCCAGCAGCTTAGGTGGACTAGCGGGCCGATCGGATGAGCAGTTCTTC.

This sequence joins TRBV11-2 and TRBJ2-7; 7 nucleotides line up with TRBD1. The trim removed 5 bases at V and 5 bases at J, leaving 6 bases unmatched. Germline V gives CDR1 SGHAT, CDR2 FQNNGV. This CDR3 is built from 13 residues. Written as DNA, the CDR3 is TGTGCCAGCAGCCAAGACAGGGCCCACGAGCAGTACTTC. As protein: CASSQDRAHEQYF. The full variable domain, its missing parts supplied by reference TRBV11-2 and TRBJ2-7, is EAGVAQSPRYKIIEKRQSVAFWCNPISGHATLYWYQQILGQGPKLLIQFQNNGVVDDSQLPKDRFSAERLKGVDSTLKIQPAKLEDSAVYLCASSQDRAHEQYFGPGTRLTVT.

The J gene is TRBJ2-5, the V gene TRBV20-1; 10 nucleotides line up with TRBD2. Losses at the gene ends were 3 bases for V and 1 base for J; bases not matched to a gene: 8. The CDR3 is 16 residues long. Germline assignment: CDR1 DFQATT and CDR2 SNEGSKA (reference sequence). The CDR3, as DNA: TGCAGTGCTAGTTTGGGGCTAGCGGGGGTCCAAGAGACCCAGTACTTC. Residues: CSASLGLAGVQETQYF.

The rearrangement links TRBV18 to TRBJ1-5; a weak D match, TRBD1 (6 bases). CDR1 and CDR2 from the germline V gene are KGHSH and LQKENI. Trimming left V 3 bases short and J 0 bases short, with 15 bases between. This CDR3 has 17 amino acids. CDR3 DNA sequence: TGTGCCAGCTCACCTTCCCCGGACAGTTTTAGCAATCAGCCCCAGCATTTT. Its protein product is CASSPSPDSFSNQPQHF.

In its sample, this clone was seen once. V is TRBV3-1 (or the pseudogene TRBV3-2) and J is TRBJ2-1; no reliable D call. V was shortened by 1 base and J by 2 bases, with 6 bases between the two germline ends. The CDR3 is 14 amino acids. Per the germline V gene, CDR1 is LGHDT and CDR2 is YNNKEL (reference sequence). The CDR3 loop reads CASSQGQTYNEQFF. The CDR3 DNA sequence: TGTGCCAGCAGCCAAGGGCAGACCTACAATGAGCAGTTCTTC.

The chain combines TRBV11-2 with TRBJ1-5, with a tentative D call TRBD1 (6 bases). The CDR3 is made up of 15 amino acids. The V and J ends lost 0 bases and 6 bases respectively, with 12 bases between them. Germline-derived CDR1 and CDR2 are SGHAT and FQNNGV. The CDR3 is CASSLDQGLGQPQHF. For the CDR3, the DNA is TGTGCCAGCAGCTTAGATCAGGGGTTAGGTCAGCCCCAGCATTTT.

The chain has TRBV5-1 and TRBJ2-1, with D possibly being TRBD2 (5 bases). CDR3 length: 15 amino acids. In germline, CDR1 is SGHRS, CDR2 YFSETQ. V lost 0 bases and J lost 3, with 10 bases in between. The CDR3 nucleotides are TGCGCCAGCAGCTTGGTGAGCGGTAACTACAATGAGCAGTTCTTC. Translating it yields CASSLVSGNYNEQFF. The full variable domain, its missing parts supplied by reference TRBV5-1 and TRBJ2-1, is KAGVTQTPRYLIKTRGQQVTLSCSPISGHRSVSWYQQTPGQGLQFLFEYFSETQRNKGNFPGRFSGRQFSNSRSEMNVSTLELGDSALYLCASSLVSGNYNEQFFGPGTRLTVL.

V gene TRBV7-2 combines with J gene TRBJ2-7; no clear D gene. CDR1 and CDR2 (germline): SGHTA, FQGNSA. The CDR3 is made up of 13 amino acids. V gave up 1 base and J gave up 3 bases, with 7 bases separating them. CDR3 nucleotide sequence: TGTGCCAGCAGCTTAGGCCGGGTCTACGAGCAGTACTTC. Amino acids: CASSLGRVYEQYF. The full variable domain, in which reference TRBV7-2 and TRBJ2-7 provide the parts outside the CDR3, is GAGVSQSPSNKVTEKGKDVELRCDPISGHTALYWYRQSLGQGLEFLIYFQGNSAPDKSGLPSDRFSAERTGGSVSTLTIQRTQQEDSAVYLCASSLGRVYEQYFGPGTRLTVT.

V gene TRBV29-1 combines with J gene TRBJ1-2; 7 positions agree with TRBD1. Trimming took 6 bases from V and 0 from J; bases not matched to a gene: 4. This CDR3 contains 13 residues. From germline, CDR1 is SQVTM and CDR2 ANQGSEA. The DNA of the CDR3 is TGCAGCGTGACAGGGAGAGCTAACTATGGCTACACCTTC. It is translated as CSVTGRANYGYTF.

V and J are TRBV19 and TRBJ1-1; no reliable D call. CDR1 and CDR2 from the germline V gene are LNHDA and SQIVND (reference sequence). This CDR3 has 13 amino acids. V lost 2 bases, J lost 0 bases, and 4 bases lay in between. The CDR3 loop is CASSIQMNTEAFF. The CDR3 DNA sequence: TGTGCCAGTAGTATACAAATGAACACTGAAGCTTTCTTT. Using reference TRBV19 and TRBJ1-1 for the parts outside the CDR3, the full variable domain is DGGITQSPKYLFRKEGQNVTLSCEQNLNHDAMYWYRQDPGQGLRLIYYSQIVNDFQKGDIAEGYSVSREKKESFPLTVTSAQKNPTAFYLCASSIQMNTEAFFGQGTRLTVV.

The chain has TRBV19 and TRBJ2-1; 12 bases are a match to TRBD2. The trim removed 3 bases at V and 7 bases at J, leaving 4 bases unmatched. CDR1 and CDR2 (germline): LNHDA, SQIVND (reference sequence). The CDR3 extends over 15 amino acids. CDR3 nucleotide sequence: TGTGCCAGTAGTATCCTAGCGGGAGGGAGAAATGAGCAGTTCTTC. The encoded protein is CASSILAGGRNEQFF. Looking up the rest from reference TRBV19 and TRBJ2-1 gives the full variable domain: DGGITQSPKYLFRKEGQNVTLSCEQNLNHDAMYWYRQDPGQGLRLIYYSQIVNDFQKGDIAEGYSVSREKKESFPLTVTSAQKNPTAFYLCASSILAGGRNEQFFGPGTRLTVL.

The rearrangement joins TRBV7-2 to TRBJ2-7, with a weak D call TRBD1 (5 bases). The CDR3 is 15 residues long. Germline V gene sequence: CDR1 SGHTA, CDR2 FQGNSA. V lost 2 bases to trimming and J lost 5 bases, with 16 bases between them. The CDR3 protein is CASSLLPGYTHEQYF. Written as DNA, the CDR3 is TGTGCCAGCAGCTTATTACCAGGGTACACCCACGAGCAGTACTTC.

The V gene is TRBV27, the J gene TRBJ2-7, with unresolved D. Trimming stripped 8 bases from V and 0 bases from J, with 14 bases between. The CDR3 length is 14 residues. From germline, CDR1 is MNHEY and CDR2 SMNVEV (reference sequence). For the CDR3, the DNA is TGTGCCAGCTCGTTCGTGGGCAGCTCCTACGAGCAGTACTTC. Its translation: CASSFVGSSYEQYF.

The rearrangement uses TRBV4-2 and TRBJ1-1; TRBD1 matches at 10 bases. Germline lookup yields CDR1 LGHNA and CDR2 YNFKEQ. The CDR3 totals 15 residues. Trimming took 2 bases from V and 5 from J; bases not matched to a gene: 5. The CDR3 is CASSQRTGGRTEAFF. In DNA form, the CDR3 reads TGTGCCAGCAGCCAAAGGACAGGGGGTCGGACTGAAGCTTTCTTT.

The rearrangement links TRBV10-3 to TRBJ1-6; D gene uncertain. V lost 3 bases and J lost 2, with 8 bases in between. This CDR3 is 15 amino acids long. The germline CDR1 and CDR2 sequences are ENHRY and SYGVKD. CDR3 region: CAISEVGAYNSPLHF. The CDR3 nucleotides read TGTGCCATCAGTGAAGTCGGTGCCTATAATTCACCCCTCCACTTT.

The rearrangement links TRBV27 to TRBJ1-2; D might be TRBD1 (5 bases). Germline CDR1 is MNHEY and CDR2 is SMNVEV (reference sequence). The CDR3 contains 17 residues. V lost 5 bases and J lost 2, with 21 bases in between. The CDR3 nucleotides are TGTGCCAGCAGTACCCGTTTAGGGGTGGTTGGGAACTATGGCTACACCTTC. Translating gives CASSTRLGVVGNYGYTF.

The DNA of the CDR3 is TGTGCCAGCCTACTCATGAACACTGAAGCTTTCTTT. Its translation: CASLLMNTEAFF. This rearrangement joins TRBV12-3 or TRBV12-4 to TRBJ1-1; D is uncertain. V shed 8 bases and J shed 0 bases, with 7 bases lying between them. The CDR3 loop spans 12 amino acids.

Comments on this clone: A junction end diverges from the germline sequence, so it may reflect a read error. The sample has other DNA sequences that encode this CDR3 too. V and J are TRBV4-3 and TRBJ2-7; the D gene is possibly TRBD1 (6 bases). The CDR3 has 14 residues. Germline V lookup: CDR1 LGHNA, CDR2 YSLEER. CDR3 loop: CASSQERRGYEQYF. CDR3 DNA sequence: TGCGCCAGCAGCCAAGAACGCAGGGGATACGAGCAGTATTTC.